Following are 22 T cell receptor beta chains from one sample sequenced in a study of blood T cell repertoires in COVID-19. Only in-frame clones appear in the TCRdb table, and some are missing; sequencing was by immunoSEQ multiplex PCR. The profile covers 210,000 or so clones, with about 90% appearing a single time and more than 1.4% taken by the ten largest. The sample was peripheral blood. The receptors originated from a man between 18 and 29 years old with active or convalescent COVID-19.

J is TRBJ1-5 and V is TRBV27; TRBD1 agrees at 8 bases. The CDR3 runs 13 residues. The V gene's germline CDR1 is MNHEY and CDR2 SMNVEV (reference sequence). V lost 5 bases to trimming and J lost 6 bases; unmatched junction nucleotides: 3. The CDR3 loop reads CASSRTGIQPQHF. CDR3 nucleotide sequence: TGTGCCAGCAGTCGGACAGGGATTCAGCCCCAGCATTTT.

This chain connects TRBV3-1 (or the pseudogene TRBV3-2) to TRBJ1-1, with TRBD1 identical over 8 bases. The CDR3 covers 15 residues. CDR1 and CDR2 (germline): LGHDT, YNNKEL (reference sequence). Losses at the gene ends were 4 bases for V and 1 base for J; bases not matched to a gene: 5. CDR3 sequence: CASSPPGTGNTEAFF. The CDR3 DNA follows: TGTGCCAGCAGCCCTCCCGGGACAGGGAACACTGAAGCTTTCTTT.

This chain connects TRBV4-3 to TRBJ2-2; 7 bases are shared with TRBD1. There are 15 residues in the CDR3. V gave up 1 base and J gave up 5 bases; unmatched junction bases: 4. Germline V gene lookup returns CDR1 LGHNA and CDR2 YSLEER. DNA for the CDR3: TGCGCCAGCAGCCAAGCAAACAGGGGAACCGGGGAGCTGTTTTTT. Its translation: CASSQANRGTGELFF.

This CDR3 reads CASRGGTSLAGELFF. CDR3 nucleotide sequence: TGTGCCAGCAGGGGGGGGACTAGTCTCGCCGGGGAGCTGTTTTTT. This chain links TRBV2 with TRBJ2-2, with 8 bases lining up with TRBD2. V shed 6 bases and J 6 bases; nucleotides not matched to a gene: 9. CDR1 and CDR2 (germline): SNHLY, FYNNEI. This CDR3 comprises 15 residues.

The rearrangement joins TRBV19 to TRBJ1-1; D unclear. V was clipped by 1 base and J by 4 bases, with 10 bases between them. From germline, CDR1 is LNHDA and CDR2 SQIVND (reference sequence). The CDR3 runs to 14 residues. The DNA for the CDR3 is TGTGCCAGTAGTATAGGGAGTTCGGGCACTGAAGCTTTCTTT. Its translation is CASSIGSSGTEAFF.

Concerning this clone: Other DNA variants within this sample encode the same CDR3. CDR3 coding DNA: TGTGCCATCAGTGGACTAGCGGGAGAAAGCTCCTACAATGAGCAGTTCTTC. Translating gives CAISGLAGESSYNEQFF. The chain uses TRBV10-3 and TRBJ2-1, with 12 bases fitting TRBD2. The CDR3 runs to 17 residues. V lost 4 bases and J lost 0; bases outside the gene matches: 4. Germline V CDR1 and CDR2: ENHRY, SYGVKD.

The chain is built from TRBV11-3 and TRBJ2-3; a weak D match, TRBD1 (6 bases). Germline assignment: CDR1 SGHNT and CDR2 YENEEA. CDR3 length: 18 residues. V lost 2 bases and J 2 bases, leaving 20 bases between the germline ends. Written as DNA, the CDR3 is TGTGCCAGCAGCTTATCAAGAGAGGGGGTGCGGACCACAGATACGCAGTATTTT. Amino acids: CASSLSREGVRTTDTQYF.

The rearrangement uses TRBV9 and TRBJ2-1, with a weak D call TRBD2 (6 bases). Per germline, CDR1 SGDLS and CDR2 YYNGEE. This CDR3 is built from 15 residues. V was cut by 0 bases and J by 1 base, with 8 bases left in between. The CDR3 region is CASSVDGGSYNEQFF. CDR3 in DNA: TGTGCCAGCAGCGTAGATGGGGGGTCCTACAATGAGCAGTTCTTC.

This chain connects TRBV29-1 to TRBJ2-1, with TRBD2 matching 7 bases. The CDR3 is 13 amino acids. CDR1 and CDR2 (germline): SQVTM, ANQGSEA. V shed 5 bases, J shed 7 bases, and the junction held 8 bases outside the gene matches. The chain's CDR3 is CSVRVWGGNEQFF. CDR3 sequence (DNA): TGCAGCGTTAGGGTGTGGGGGGGAAATGAGCAGTTCTTC.

The J gene is TRBJ2-7, the V gene TRBV5-6; 9 bases fit TRBD1. There are 16 residues in the CDR3. Germline CDR1 SGHDT, CDR2 YYEEEE. Trimming took 0 bases from V and 3 from J; bases not matched to a gene: 7. The DNA of the CDR3 is TGTGCCAGCAGCTTGGTACAAGGACAGGGGCACTACGAGCAGTACTTC. It is translated as CASSLVQGQGHYEQYF.

The chain has TRBV6-4 and TRBJ2-1, with 9 bases matching TRBD2. Trimming cost V 2 bases and J 0 bases; bases outside gene matches: 2. This CDR3 is 16 amino acids long. Germline assignment: CDR1 MRHNA and CDR2 SNTAGT. Here the CDR3 reads CASSDLSGSSYNEQFF. CDR3 bases: TGTGCCAGCAGTGACCTTAGCGGGAGCTCCTACAATGAGCAGTTCTTC.

The chain couples TRBV5-1 to TRBJ1-3; 9 positions match TRBD1. The junction had 6 bases not matched to a gene; V was cut back by 4 bases and J by 4 bases. There are 15 residues in the CDR3. Germline CDR1 reads SGHRS; CDR2 reads YFSETQ. The CDR3 coding sequence is TGCGCCAGCAGCGAACAGGGGGCATCAGGAAACACCATATATTTT. Residues: CASSEQGASGNTIYF.

This chain joins TRBV5-4 and TRBJ2-5; 11 nucleotides align to TRBD1. There are 15 residues in the CDR3. V shed 3 bases and J 2 bases; nucleotides not matched to a gene: 3. The V gene's germline CDR1 is SGHNT and CDR2 YYREEE (reference sequence). The CDR3: CASSSGDRGQETQYF. The CDR3, as DNA: TGTGCCAGCAGCTCGGGGGACAGGGGGCAAGAGACCCAGTACTTC.

The V gene is TRBV7-2, the J gene TRBJ1-5; D gene ambiguous. The CDR3 totals 15 residues. V dropped 1 base and J dropped 7 bases, with 14 bases sitting between them. Germline CDR1 is SGHTA and CDR2 is FQGNSA. The CDR3 sequence is CASSLVLAGNQPQHF. CDR3 bases: TGTGCCAGCAGCTTAGTACTTGCGGGAAACCAGCCCCAGCATTTT.

V is TRBV6-4 and J is TRBJ2-7; 7 nucleotides line up with TRBD2. Germline V gives CDR1 MRHNA, CDR2 SNTAGT. The CDR3 loop spans 16 amino acids. The V segment lost 4 bases and the J segment 3 bases; nucleotides outside the gene matches: 12. The DNA for the CDR3 is TGTGCCAGCAGTGTCGAACCCTTGAGCGGGATCTACGAGCAGTACTTC. This gives the protein CASSVEPLSGIYEQYF.

The DNA of the CDR3 is TGTGCCATCAGTGAGTCGACAGGGGGGACTTCACCCCTCCACTTT. Translated, it gives CAISESTGGTSPLHF. The chain recombines TRBV10-3 with TRBJ1-6, with 9 nucleotides matching TRBD1. The CDR3 runs to 15 residues. Germline V gives CDR1 ENHRY, CDR2 SYGVKD. V was pared by 0 bases and J by 9 bases, with 3 bases of the junction left unmatched.

This clone was found once. The chain couples TRBV5-4 to TRBJ2-1; maybe TRBD2 (6 bases). The V gene lost 6 bases and the J gene lost 9 bases, with 19 bases spanning the gap. Germline V CDR1 and CDR2: SGHNT, YYREEE (reference sequence). CDR3 length equals 14 residues. CDR3 amino acids: CASTQGPQGGEQFF. CDR3 DNA: TGTGCCAGCACCCAGGGACCCCAGGGAGGTGAGCAGTTCTTC.

V gene TRBV28 combines with J gene TRBJ2-7, with TRBD2 matching 11 bases. J lost 2 bases, V lost 3 bases, and 6 bases had no gene match. The CDR3 consists of 16 residues. Looked up from germline, CDR1 is MDHEN and CDR2 is SYDVKM. The CDR3 coding sequence is TGTGCCAGCAGTTTTACCGGACTAGCGGGCCCCTACGAGCAGTACTTC. Protein sequence: CASSFTGLAGPYEQYF.

The J gene is TRBJ1-1, the V gene TRBV15; 10 bases are shared with TRBD1. V gave up 6 bases and J gave up 4 bases; unmatched junction bases: 8. The CDR3 sequence is 15 residues long. Germline V lookup: CDR1 LNHNV, CDR2 YYDKDF (reference sequence). The CDR3 sequence is CATRRTGGGVTEAFF. In nucleotides, the CDR3 is TGTGCCACCAGGCGGACAGGGGGTGGGGTCACTGAAGCTTTCTTT. The full variable domain, its missing parts supplied by reference TRBV15 and TRBJ1-1, is DAMVIQNPRYQVTQFGKPVTLSCSQTLNHNVMYWYQQKSSQAPKLLFHYYDKDFNNEADTPDNFQSRRPNTSFCFLDIRSPGLGDTAMYLCATRRTGGGVTEAFFGQGTRLTVV.

This rearrangement joins TRBV28 to TRBJ2-7; D might be TRBD1 (5 bases). Trimming pared 5 bases from V and 1 base from J, leaving 18 bases between. The germline CDR1 and CDR2 sequences are MDHEN and SYDVKM. There are 16 residues in the CDR3. This chain's CDR3 is CASSPLQVRPSYEQYF. The DNA for the CDR3 is TGTGCCAGCAGTCCCTTACAGGTCCGCCCGTCCTACGAGCAGTACTTC.

This chain links TRBV6-1 with TRBJ2-1; TRBD2 is a possible D gene (5 bases). This CDR3 has 15 residues. Germline V gene lookup returns CDR1 MNHNS and CDR2 SASEGT. Trimming left V 2 bases short and J 2 bases short, with 10 bases between. CDR3 coding DNA: TGTGCCAGCAGTGAAAGCTGGGGAGCCTACAATGAGCAGTTCTTC. Translated, it gives CASSESWGAYNEQFF.

Turning to this clone: Other nucleotide sequences in the sample specify the same CDR3. V usage is TRBV4-1 and J usage is TRBJ2-2; D is perhaps TRBD2 (5 bases). Germline V gene lookup returns CDR1 MGHRA and CDR2 YSYEKL. The CDR3 length is 15 residues. Between the trimmed V and J ends, which lost 0 bases and 6 bases, there was a span of 11 bases. This CDR3 is CASSQDTAGAGELFF. The CDR3 DNA reads TGCGCCAGCAGCCAAGATACGGCGGGCGCCGGGGAGCTGTTTTTT.